Listed below are T cell receptor beta chains from one sample, sequenced in a study of T cells in Graves' hyperthyroidism and ophthalmopathy. TCRdb redid the calling of the multiplex PCR reads with MiXCR, one entry per CDR3 protein. The sample lists 500,000 to 800,000 distinct CDR3 sequences; over 40% were seen once. Material: peripheral blood or thyroid tissue (not recorded which). These receptor sequences come from an adult man with Graves' disease, either hyperthyroidism or ophthalmopathy (not recorded which). The CDR3 runs from the conserved cysteine through the conserved F or W. The order of the fields is V gene, J gene, CDR3 protein.

v_call: TRBV20-1
j_call: TRBJ1-5
cdr3_aa: CSARSRGSNQPQHF

v_call: TRBV2
j_call: TRBJ1-1
cdr3_aa: CASSPKVTEAFF

v_call: TRBV2
j_call: TRBJ1-5
cdr3_aa: CASRDQGDNQPQHF

v_call: TRBV12-3/TRBV12-4
j_call: TRBJ2-5
cdr3_aa: CASSFSRDREETQYF

v_call: TRBV10-3
j_call: TRBJ1-5
cdr3_aa: CAISADTNQPQHF

v_call: TRBV20-1
j_call: TRBJ2-7
cdr3_aa: CSAREERGGSYEQYF

v_call: TRBV24-1
j_call: TRBJ2-5
cdr3_aa: CATSPQGMGQETQYF

v_call: TRBV29-1
j_call: TRBJ1-1
cdr3_aa: CSGFDRNTEAFF

v_call: TRBV7-9
j_call: TRBJ2-7
cdr3_aa: CASSQTGRSGEQYF

v_call: TRBV29-1
j_call: TRBJ1-2
cdr3_aa: CSFGPGPYGYTF

v_call: TRBV2
j_call: TRBJ1-2
cdr3_aa: CASSEGQAGYGYTF

v_call: TRBV4-2
j_call: TRBJ1-4
cdr3_aa: CASSQETGREEKLFF

v_call: TRBV12-3/TRBV12-4
j_call: TRBJ1-5
cdr3_aa: CASSLGSHQPQHF

v_call: TRBV12-3/TRBV12-4
j_call: TRBJ1-3
cdr3_aa: CASSGRDRSGNTIYF